The clone carrying this T cell receptor (beta chain) was counted many times. What it recognizes is unknown. The V segment lost 7 bases and the J segment 9 bases; nucleotides outside the gene matches: 9. The CDR3 loop spans 13 amino acids. The entry originates in a study of response to subunit inactivated influenza vaccine. General study results and limits: There was a suggestion from the authors that each seasonal influenza vaccination recruits few new T cells.

TCRdb used MiXCR to reprocess the RT-PCR reads, holding one entry per CDR3 protein. The table lists about 700,000 distinct CDR3 sequences, 11% to 15% of them singletons. The chain combines TRBV12-3 or TRBV12-4 with TRBJ2-3; 8 nucleotides align to TRBD1. The receptor's source is a man aged 45 to 65 who received an inactivated influenza vaccine. The specimen was PBMCs from blood, collected roughly 2 weeks before vaccination. In DNA form, the CDR3 reads TGTGCCAGCAACCAAATTGGACAGGGCACGCAGTATTTT. Translation gives CASNQIGQGTQYF.